This TCR beta chain is drawn from a study of neurological immune-mediated disorders. Broader study findings: None of the CDR3 amino acid sequences in expanded clones turned up in more than one subject, which points to private repertoires in all groups.

In this sample, this clonotype turned up many times. What it binds is unknown. The unsorted libraries were generated from a total of 2 million PBMCs, which had been stored in RNAlater at -80 C. TCRdb ran MiXCR on the 5' RACE reads and lists one entry per CDR3 protein. The table includes some 28,000 distinct CDR3 sequences, 10% to 15% detected once. Input material: PBMCs. This receptor was obtained from a man aged 55 to 70 in good health.

CDR3 nucleotides: TGTGCCAGCAGTTTAGTTACAGATACGCAGTATTTT. Protein: CASSLVTDTQYF. V gene TRBV28 combines with J gene TRBJ2-3; no reliable D call. CDR3 length: 12 residues. V was trimmed by 2 bases and J by 3 bases, leaving 3 bases between them. CDR1 MDHEN and CDR2 SYDVKM come from the germline V gene.